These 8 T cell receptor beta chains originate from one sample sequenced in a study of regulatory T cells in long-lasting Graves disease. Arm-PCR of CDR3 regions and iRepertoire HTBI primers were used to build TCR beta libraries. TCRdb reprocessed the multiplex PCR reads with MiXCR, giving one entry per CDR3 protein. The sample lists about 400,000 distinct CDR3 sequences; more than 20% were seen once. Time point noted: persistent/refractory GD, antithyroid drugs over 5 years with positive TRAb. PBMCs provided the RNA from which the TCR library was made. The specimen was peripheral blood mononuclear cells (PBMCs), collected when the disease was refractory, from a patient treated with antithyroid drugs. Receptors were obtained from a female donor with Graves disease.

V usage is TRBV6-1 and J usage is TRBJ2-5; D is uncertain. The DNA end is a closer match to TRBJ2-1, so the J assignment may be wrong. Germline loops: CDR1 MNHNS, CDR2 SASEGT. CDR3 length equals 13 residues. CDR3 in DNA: TGTGCCAGCGGTAGGAGTTCGGGCAATGAGCAGTTCTTC. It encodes CASGRSSGNEQFF.

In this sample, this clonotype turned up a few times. CDR3 coding DNA: TGTGCTAGTGACGCAGGGGGCGCGGTAACTAATGAAAAACTGTTTTTT. Amino acid sequence: CASDAGGAVTNEKLFF. The chain is built from TRBV12-5 and TRBJ1-4; 8 bases map to TRBD1. This CDR3 comprises 16 residues. The junction had 8 bases not matched to a gene; V was cut back by 7 bases and J by 1 base. Germline CDR1 and CDR2: LGHNT and FRNRAP.

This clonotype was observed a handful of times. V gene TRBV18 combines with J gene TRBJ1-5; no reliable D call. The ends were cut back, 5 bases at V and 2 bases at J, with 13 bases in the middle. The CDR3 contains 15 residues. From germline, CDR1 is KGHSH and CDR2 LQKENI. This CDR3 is CASSLEGIGNQPQHF. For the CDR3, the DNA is TGTGCCAGCTCATTAGAAGGGATCGGCAATCAGCCCCAGCATTTT.

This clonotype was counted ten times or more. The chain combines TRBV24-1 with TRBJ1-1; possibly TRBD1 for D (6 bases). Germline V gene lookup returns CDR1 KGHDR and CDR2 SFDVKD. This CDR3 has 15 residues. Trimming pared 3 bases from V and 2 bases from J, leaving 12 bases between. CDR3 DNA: TGTGCCACCAGTGATCACGGACAGATTAACACTGAAGCTTTCTTT. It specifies CATSDHGQINTEAFF.

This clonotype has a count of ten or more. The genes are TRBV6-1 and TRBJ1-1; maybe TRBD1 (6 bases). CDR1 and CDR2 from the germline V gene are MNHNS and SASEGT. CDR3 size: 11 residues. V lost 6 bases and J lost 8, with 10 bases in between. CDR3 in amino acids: CASRDSPEAFF. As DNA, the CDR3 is TGTGCCAGCAGGGACAGCCCCGAAGCTTTCTTT.

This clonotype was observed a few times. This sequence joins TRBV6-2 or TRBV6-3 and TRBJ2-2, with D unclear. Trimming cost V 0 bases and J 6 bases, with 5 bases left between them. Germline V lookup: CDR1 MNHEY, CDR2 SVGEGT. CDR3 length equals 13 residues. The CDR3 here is CASSYSRPGELFF. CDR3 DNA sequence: TGTGCCAGCAGTTACTCAAGACCCGGGGAGCTGTTTTTT.

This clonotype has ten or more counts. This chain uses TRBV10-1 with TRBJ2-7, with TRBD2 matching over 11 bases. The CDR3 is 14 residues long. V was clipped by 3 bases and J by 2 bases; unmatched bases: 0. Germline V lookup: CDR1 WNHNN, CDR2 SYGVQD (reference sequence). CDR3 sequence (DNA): TGCGCCAGCAGTGAACTAGCGGGAGCCTACGAGCAGTACTTC. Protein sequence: CASSELAGAYEQYF.

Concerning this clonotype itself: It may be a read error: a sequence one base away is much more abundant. CDR3 sequence: CASRLSGRTQGTQYF. CDR3 bases: TGTGCCAGCAGGCTTAGCGGGAGGACTCAAGGGACCCAGTACTTC. This sequence joins TRBV6-1 and TRBJ2-5, with 10 bases aligning to TRBD2. In germline, CDR1 is MNHNS, CDR2 SASEGT. CDR3 length: 15 amino acids.